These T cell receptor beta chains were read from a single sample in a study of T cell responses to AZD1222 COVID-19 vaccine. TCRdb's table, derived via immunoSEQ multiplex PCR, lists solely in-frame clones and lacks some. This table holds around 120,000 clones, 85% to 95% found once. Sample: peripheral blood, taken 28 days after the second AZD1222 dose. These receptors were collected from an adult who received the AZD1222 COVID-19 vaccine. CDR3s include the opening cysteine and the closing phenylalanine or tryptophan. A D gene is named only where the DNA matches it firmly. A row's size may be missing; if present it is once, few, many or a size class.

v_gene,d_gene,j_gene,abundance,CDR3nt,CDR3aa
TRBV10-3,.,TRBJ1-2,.,TGTGCCATCACCGAGGGACACAACTATGGCTACACCTTC,CAITEGHNYGYTF
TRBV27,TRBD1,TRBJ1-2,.,TGTGCCAGCAGCGGGGACAGGGTGCATGGCTACACCTTC,CASSGDRVHGYTF
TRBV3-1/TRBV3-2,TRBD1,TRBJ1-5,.,TGTGCCAGCAGCCGGACAGGGGGTGAGGGAACGCCCCAGCATTTT,CASSRTGGEGTPQHF
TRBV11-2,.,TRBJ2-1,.,TGTGCCAGCAGCCCTTTTGGCGTAGGTATCTACAATGAGCAGTTCTTC,CASSPFGVGIYNEQFF
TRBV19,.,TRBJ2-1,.,TGTGCCAGTAGTATTCGGTGGGAGGCGCATTATGAGCAGTTCTTC,CASSIRWEAHYEQFF
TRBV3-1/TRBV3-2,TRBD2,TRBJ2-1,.,TGTGCCAGCAGCCCTCCTCGGGGGGGAACCAATGAGCAGTTCTTC,CASSPPRGGTNEQFF
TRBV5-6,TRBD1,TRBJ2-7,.,TGTGCCAGCAGCAGTGGTGGGACAGGGTCCTACGAGCAGTACTTC,CASSSGGTGSYEQYF
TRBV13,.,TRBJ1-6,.,TGTGCCAGCAGCAGACAATCCGATTCACCCCTCCACTTT,CASSRQSDSPLHF
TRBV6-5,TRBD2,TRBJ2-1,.,TGTGCCAGCAGTTCCACCCGGGGGGGGAGGCCGTTCTTC,CASSSTRGGRPFF
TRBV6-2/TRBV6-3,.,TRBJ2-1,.,TGTGCCAGCAGTCTAGCGCTGGATGAGCAGTTCTTC,CASSLALDEQFF
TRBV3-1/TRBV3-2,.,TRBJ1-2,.,TGTGCCAGCAGCCAAGATAACAGGGACCCTGGCTACACCTTC,CASSQDNRDPGYTF
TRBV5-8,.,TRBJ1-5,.,TGTGCCAGCAGCTTGCATACAGGGAGTTGGGTTCAGCCCCAGCATTTT,CASSLHTGSWVQPQHF
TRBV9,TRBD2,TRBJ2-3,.,TGTGCCAGCACCGGAAGCGGGGGGGCCGCAGATACGCAGTATTTT,CASTGSGGAADTQYF
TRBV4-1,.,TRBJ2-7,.,TGCGCCAGCAGCCAACCCGGACGAGAGGAGCAGTACTTC,CASSQPGREEQYF
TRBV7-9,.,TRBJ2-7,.,TGTGCCAGCAGCCACGCACGGCCCGAGCAGTACTTC,CASSHARPEQYF
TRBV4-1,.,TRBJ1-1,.,TGCGCCAGCAGCCAAGATCCCCGGGGAAGTGAAGCTTTCTTT,CASSQDPRGSEAFF
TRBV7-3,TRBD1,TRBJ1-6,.,TGTGCCAGCAGCCATACAGGGGGGAATTCACCCCTCCACTTT,CASSHTGGNSPLHF
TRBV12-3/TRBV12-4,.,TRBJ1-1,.,TGTGCCAGCAGTTTGGAGGGGAACACTGAAGCTTTCTTT,CASSLEGNTEAFF
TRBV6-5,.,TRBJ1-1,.,TGTGCCAGCAGTTACCAGGTATTTGGGAACACTGAAGCTTTCTTT,CASSYQVFGNTEAFF
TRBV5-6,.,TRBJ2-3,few,TGTGCCAGCAGCTTGGGTAGCACAGATACGCAGTATTTT,CASSLGSTDTQYF
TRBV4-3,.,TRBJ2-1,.,TGCGCCAGCAGCCAAGGAGGAGGTGAGGCATATGAGCAGTTCTTC,CASSQGGGEAYEQFF
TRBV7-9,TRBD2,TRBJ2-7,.,TGTGCCAGCAGCTTAACTAGCGGGAGAAAGGACGAGCAGTACTTC,CASSLTSGRKDEQYF
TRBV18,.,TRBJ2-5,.,TGTGCCAGCTCACCACTAGGGTCGGGTCAAGAGACCCAGTACTTC,CASSPLGSGQETQYF
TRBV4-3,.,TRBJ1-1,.,TGCGCCAGCAGCCAATTAGACGGCACTGAAGCTTTCTTT,CASSQLDGTEAFF
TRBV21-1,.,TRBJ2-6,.,TGTGCCAGAAGCGAGAGGCGAACAGCAGGGGCCAACGTCCTGACTTTC,CARSERRTAGANVLTF
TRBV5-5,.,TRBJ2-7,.,TGTGCCAGCAGCTTGGGGACAGACTTTACGAGGCAGTACTTC,CASSLGTDFTRQYF
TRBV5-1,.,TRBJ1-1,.,TGCGCCAGCAGCTTGGAAGTCAGCCTGAACACTGAAGCTTTCTTT,CASSLEVSLNTEAFF
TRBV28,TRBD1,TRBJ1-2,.,TGTGCCAGCAGTCCACAGGGGACCGGGTCGTGGGGCTACACCTTC,CASSPQGTGSWGYTF
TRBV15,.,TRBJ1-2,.,TGTGCCACCAGCAGCGTTCTCCAGGGATCGCGGTATGGCTACACCTTC,CATSSVLQGSRYGYTF
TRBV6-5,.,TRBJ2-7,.,TGTGCCAGCAGTAGAGCCAGGGCCTACGAGCAGTACTTC,CASSRARAYEQYF
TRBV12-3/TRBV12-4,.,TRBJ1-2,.,TGTGCCAGCATGGAAGGGCCCCGAGGGGGCTACACCTTC,CASMEGPRGGYTF
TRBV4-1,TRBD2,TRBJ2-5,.,TGCGCCAGCAGCCTCCTAACGGGGACTAGCGGACCAGGGACCCAGTACTTC,CASSLLTGTSGPGTQYF
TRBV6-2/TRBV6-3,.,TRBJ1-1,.,TGTGCCAGCAGCTTATCCGGAAGTACTGAAGCTTTCTTT,CASSLSGSTEAFF
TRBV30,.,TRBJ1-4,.,TGTGCCTGGAGTCGGATGGCTAATGAAAAACTGTTTTTT,CAWSRMANEKLFF
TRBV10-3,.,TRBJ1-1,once,TGTGCCATCAGCAAAGTCCAGAACACTGAAGCTTTCTTT,CAISKVQNTEAFF
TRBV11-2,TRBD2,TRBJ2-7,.,TGTGCCAGCAGCTTATCTAGCGGGGCGACCTACGAGCAGTACTTC,CASSLSSGATYEQYF
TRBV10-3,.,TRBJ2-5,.,TGTGCCACGGCCGCGGGCGGGGAGACCCAGTACTTC,CATAAGGETQYF
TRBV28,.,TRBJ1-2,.,TGTGCCAGCAGCTCGGACAAACGGGGCTACACCTTC,CASSSDKRGYTF
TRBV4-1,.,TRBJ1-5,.,TGCGCCAGCAGCCAACAGACGGGTGGTAGCAATCAGCCCCAGCATTTT,CASSQQTGGSNQPQHF
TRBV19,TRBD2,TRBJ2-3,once,TGTGCCAGTACTAGAATTTCCGGGGGGGCCCAAGATACGCAGTATTTT,CASTRISGGAQDTQYF
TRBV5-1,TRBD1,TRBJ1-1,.,TGCGCCAGCAGCTGGGCCAACGGGACAGGGGTTCAAACCCCTGAAGCTTTCTTT,CASSWANGTGVQTPEAFF
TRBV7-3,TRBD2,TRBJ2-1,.,TGTGCCAGCAGCTTAACCGGCTATAGCGGGAGAGGTGAGCAGTTCTTC,CASSLTGYSGRGEQFF
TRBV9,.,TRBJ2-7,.,TGTGCCAGCAGCGTAGACGGGACCGGAACCTACGAGCAGTACTTC,CASSVDGTGTYEQYF
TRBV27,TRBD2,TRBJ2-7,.,TGTGCCAGCAGTTTCGTTACGGGAGGGCCGGACGAGCAGTACTTC,CASSFVTGGPDEQYF
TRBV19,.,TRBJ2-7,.,TGTGCCAGTAGTATAGTTCGGGGGAACGAGCAGTACTTC,CASSIVRGNEQYF
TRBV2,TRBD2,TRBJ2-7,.,TGTGCCAGCAGTGGAGGACTAGCGGGGTCCTCCTACGAGCAGTACTTC,CASSGGLAGSSYEQYF
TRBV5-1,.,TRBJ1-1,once,TGCGCCAGCAGCGTGACCGGGACGCAGTACACTGAAGCTTTCTTT,CASSVTGTQYTEAFF
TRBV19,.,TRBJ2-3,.,TGTGCCAGTAGTATAGCTAGCACAGATACGCAGTATTTT,CASSIASTDTQYF
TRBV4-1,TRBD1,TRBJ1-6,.,TGCGCCAGCAGCCAGGGGACAGGGGACTATAATTCACCCCTCCACTTT,CASSQGTGDYNSPLHF
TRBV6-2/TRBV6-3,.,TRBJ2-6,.,TGTGCCAGCAGTTACTCGAGAACTGCCCCGGTCGGGGCCAACGTCCTGACTTTC,CASSYSRTAPVGANVLTF
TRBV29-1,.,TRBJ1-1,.,TGCAGCGTTGTGAAACTTACCGGTAACACTGAAGCTTTCTTT,CSVVKLTGNTEAFF
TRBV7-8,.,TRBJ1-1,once,TGTGCCAGCAGCGCGGGACGGACGAACACTGAAGCTTTCTTT,CASSAGRTNTEAFF
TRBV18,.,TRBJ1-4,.,TGTGCCAGCTCACCATCAACGGGTACCCGGGGAGCTGGTGAAAAACTGTTTTTT,CASSPSTGTRGAGEKLFF
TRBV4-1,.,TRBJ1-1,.,TGCGCCAGCAGCCAACACGGACAGTCTTCCACTGAAGCTTTCTTT,CASSQHGQSSTEAFF
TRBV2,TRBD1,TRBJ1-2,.,TGTGCCAGCAGTGATCGGGGGGGACAGGGCTATGGCTACACCTTC,CASSDRGGQGYGYTF
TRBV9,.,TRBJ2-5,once,TGTGCCAGCAGCGTAGGTTTATTCCGCAGGGAGCAAGAGACCCAGTACTTC,CASSVGLFRREQETQYF
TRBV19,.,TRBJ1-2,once,TGTGCCAGTAGAAGACCTGGGTCCCTCGGGGGCTATGGCTACACCTTC,CASRRPGSLGGYGYTF
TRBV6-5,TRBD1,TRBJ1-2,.,TGTGCCAGCAGTTACTCCGGAGTACAGGGGTATGGCTACACCTTC,CASSYSGVQGYGYTF
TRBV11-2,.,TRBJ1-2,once,TGTGCCAGCAGCTTGTTGGACTATGGCTACACCTTC,CASSLLDYGYTF
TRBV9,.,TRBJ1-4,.,TGTGCCAGCAGCGTAGGGCGGCTTAATGAAAAACTGTTTTTT,CASSVGRLNEKLFF